This TCR beta chain was identified during a study of neurological immune-mediated disorders. This clonotype has ten or more counts. The V end lost 2 bases, the J end lost 7 bases, and 6 bases lay between the germline ends. Per germline, CDR1 ENHRY and CDR2 SYGVKD. The CDR3 contains 12 residues. One entry per CDR3 protein results from TCRdb running MiXCR on the 5' RACE reads. The table shows some 120,000 distinct CDR3 sequences, with 3% to 3.5% occurring only once. The chain links TRBV10-3 to TRBJ1-5; D not resolved. Material: PBMCs. This receptor was taken from a woman in her twenties or thirties with multiple sclerosis. DNA for the CDR3: TGTGCCATCAGTGAGGGTGACCAGCCCCAGCATTTT. This codes for CAISEGDQPQHF.